Listed below are T cell receptor beta chains from one sample, sequenced in a study of neurological immune-mediated disorders. Each CDR3 protein gets one entry after TCRdb re-called the 5' RACE reads with MiXCR. Among 55,000 to 65,000 distinct CDR3 sequences listed, about 13% were seen once. Sequences were obtained from PBMCs. Receptors were obtained from a woman aged 55 to 70 with HTLV-1-associated myelopathy (HAM/TSP). Each CDR3 is given with its conserved first and last residue. A D gene is named only where the DNA matches it firmly. Expanded clones are given a class, and other clones once, few, many or no size at all.

abundance	d_gene	len	v_gene	j_gene	CDR3aa	CDR3nt
many	NA	16	TRBV11-2	TRBJ2-2	CASSLAVAGSTGELFF	TGTGCCAGCAGCTTAGCGGTGGCAGGAAGCACCGGGGAGCTGTTTTTT
many	TRBD1	14	TRBV5-1	TRBJ2-7	CASSSGTVAHEQYF	TGCGCCAGCAGCTCCGGGACAGTTGCCCACGAGCAGTACTTC
many	NA	13	TRBV6-5	TRBJ2-2	CASSYPGPGELFF	TGTGCCAGCAGTTACCCCGGTCCCGGGGAGCTGTTTTTT
many	TRBD2	17	TRBV6-5	TRBJ2-3	CASSYTLAGVGADTQYF	TGTGCCAGCAGTTACACTCTAGCGGGAGTAGGAGCAGATACGCAGTATTTT
many	NA	15	TRBV9	TRBJ1-5	CASSDSVGGNQPQHF	TGTGCCAGCAGCGACAGCGTAGGGGGAAATCAGCCCCAGCATTTT
few	TRBD2	18	TRBV6-5	TRBJ2-5	CASSRGLAGSRYQETQYF	TGTGCCAGCAGTAGGGGACTAGCGGGTAGCAGGTACCAAGAGACCCAGTACTTC
many	NA	15	TRBV5-1	TRBJ2-7	CASSRESGATYEQYF	TGCGCCAGCAGCCGAGAATCGGGGGCTACCTACGAGCAGTACTTC
many	NA	16	TRBV5-5	TRBJ2-1	CASSLLPRLVGNEQFF	TGTGCCAGCAGCTTGTTGCCCCGACTAGTCGGGAATGAGCAGTTCTTC
many	NA	14	TRBV5-1	TRBJ2-7	CASSLGIQAYEQYF	TGCGCCAGCAGCTTGGGAATCCAAGCCTACGAGCAGTACTTC
many	NA	16	TRBV27	TRBJ2-1	CASSLSIRDSYNEQFF	TGTGCCAGCAGTTTATCGATTAGGGACTCCTACAATGAGCAGTTCTTC
many	TRBD1	15	TRBV20-1	TRBJ2-7	CSARRTGQGNHEQYF	TGCAGTGCTAGACGAACGGGACAGGGTAACCACGAGCAGTACTTC
many	NA	14	TRBV20-1	TRBJ2-1	CSAQRLVFYNEQFF	TGCAGTGCTCAGAGGCTAGTGTTCTACAATGAGCAGTTCTTC
many	TRBD1	14	TRBV5-1	TRBJ1-1	CASSLTGVRTEAFF	TGCGCCAGCAGTCTCACAGGGGTGAGGACTGAAGCTTTCTTT
many	TRBD2	15	TRBV5-5	TRBJ2-2	CASSLASGRVGELFF	TGTGCCAGCAGCTTGGCCAGCGGGAGGGTCGGGGAGCTGTTTTTT
many	NA	15	TRBV10-2	TRBJ2-1	CASRTTGSSYNEQFF	TGCGCCAGCAGGACGACTGGAAGCTCCTACAATGAGCAGTTCTTC
many	NA	15	TRBV5-1	TRBJ2-3	CATRTGVLFSDTQYF	TGCGCCACCCGAACGGGGGTGTTGTTCTCAGATACGCAGTATTTT
many	TRBD1	13	TRBV15	TRBJ2-1	CATSRAGGNEQFF	TGTGCCACCAGCAGGGCAGGGGGCAATGAGCAGTTCTTC
few	NA	14	TRBV5-6	TRBJ2-1	CASSADYYYNEQFF	TGTGCCAGCAGCGCGGACTACTACTACAATGAGCAGTTCTTC
many	TRBD2	14	TRBV6-5	TRBJ2-7	CASSSGLAEDEQYF	TGTGCCAGCAGTTCCGGACTAGCGGAGGATGAGCAGTACTTC
few	TRBD1	14	TRBV11-2	TRBJ1-1	CASTPRTGRAEAFF	TGTGCCAGCACCCCAAGGACAGGGCGGGCTGAAGCTTTCTTT
many	NA	17	TRBV5-1	TRBJ2-6	CASSLGPLEAGANVLTF	TGCGCCAGCAGCTTGGGGCCCCTTGAAGCCGGGGCCAACGTCCTGACTTTC
many	NA	13	TRBV27	TRBJ1-2	CASRDGGHYGYTF	TGTGCCAGCAGAGACGGCGGACACTATGGCTACACCTTC
many	TRBD2	18	TRBV4-1	TRBJ2-2	CASSLREGGLEGTGELFF	TGCGCCAGCAGCCTTAGGGAGGGAGGGCTGGAGGGCACCGGGGAGCTGTTTTTT
many	NA	14	TRBV5-1	TRBJ1-1	CASSLVVSGTEAFF	TGCGCCAGCAGCTTGGTGGTAAGCGGCACTGAAGCTTTCTTT
NA	NA	18	TRBV5-5	TRBJ2-1	CASSTTGGLRGIYNEQFF	TGTGCCAGCAGCACAACAGGGGGACTAAGGGGGATCTACAATGAGCAGTTCTTC
many	TRBD1	15	TRBV7-8	TRBJ1-5	CASSFSQGQNQPQHF	TGTGCCAGCAGCTTTTCGCAGGGACAGAATCAGCCCCAGCATTTT
many	NA	17	TRBV7-3	TRBJ2-3	CASSLYGASVLTDTQYF	TGTGCCAGCAGCTTATATGGGGCGTCGGTCCTCACAGATACGCAGTATTTT
many	TRBD1	17	TRBV5-1	TRBJ2-6	CASSWGQGVAGANVLTF	TGCGCCAGCAGCTGGGGACAGGGGGTCGCTGGGGCCAACGTCCTGACTTTC